The 21 T cell receptor beta chains presented below share a single source sample, sequenced in a study of blood T cells in healthy people across ages. It was with a sample-barcoded 5' primer and a J-beta primer mix that a second PCR of roughly 6 to 12 cycles was run. Via MiXCR, TCRdb re-called the 5' RACE reads, giving one row per CDR3 protein. The sample yields approximately 580,000 distinct CDR3 sequences, 24% seen once. In addition, the sample was reused for a study of T cells of mothers and their children.

What was sequenced was blood. Receptors originate from a boy aged 10-17 years in good health.

Many counts were recorded for this clonotype. J is TRBJ1-1 and V is TRBV6-5; no clear D. Germline CDR1 reads MNHEY; CDR2 reads SVGAGI. V was shortened by 0 bases and J by 3 bases, with 8 bases between the two germline ends. This CDR3 contains 14 residues. CDR3 residues: CASSYSQWDTEAFF. For the CDR3, the DNA is TGTGCCAGCAGTTACTCGCAGTGGGACACTGAAGCTTTCTTT.

This chain links TRBV13 with TRBJ2-1, with 11 bases that match TRBD1. Germline CDR1 is PRHDT and CDR2 is FYEKMQ (reference sequence). The trim removed 2 bases at V and 8 bases at J, leaving 5 bases unmatched. CDR3 length: 15 amino acids. CDR3 sequence: CASSLYGQGADEQFF. As DNA, the CDR3 is TGTGCCAGCAGCTTATATGGACAGGGGGCCGATGAGCAGTTCTTC.

About this clonotype itself: A read error may be the cause here, since a much bigger clone is one base away. This rearrangement joins TRBV25-1 to TRBJ2-3, with a weak D call TRBD1 (5 bases). CDR1 and CDR2 (germline): MGHDK, SYGVNS. Trimming pared 1 base from V and 1 base from J, leaving 6 bases between. The CDR3 runs 14 residues. DNA for the CDR3: TGTGCCAGCAGTGAATGGGGCGGCACAGATACGCAGTATTTT. This encodes CASSEWGGTDTQYF.

Ten or more counts support this clonotype. The rearrangement links TRBV28 to TRBJ2-4, with 7 bases identical to TRBD1. J gave up 0 bases and V 7 bases, and 9 bases lay outside the gene matches. Germline V gene data show CDR1 as MDHEN and CDR2 as SYDVKM. CDR3 length: 16 residues. CDR3 in DNA: TGTGCCAGCACCGTAGCCGGGACAGTAGCCAAAAACATTCAGTACTTC. Translation: CASTVAGTVAKNIQYF.

This chain joins TRBV29-1 and TRBJ1-4, with TRBD1 as a possible D gene (5 bases). Germline V gives CDR1 SQVTM, CDR2 ANQGSEA. The germline V and J ends were trimmed by 0 bases and 0 bases, with 11 bases remaining between them. CDR3 length equals 16 residues. CDR3 DNA: TGCAGCGTTGAAGATCTTACGGGGGCAACTAATGAAAAACTGTTTTTT. This encodes CSVEDLTGATNEKLFF.

In its sample, this clonotype was seen a few times. The chain carries TRBV6-5 and TRBJ2-2; 9 bases are shared with TRBD1. Germline V gene sequence: CDR1 MNHEY, CDR2 SVGAGI. V shed 2 bases and J 0 bases; nucleotides not matched to a gene: 10. The CDR3 has 19 residues. CDR3 loop: CASSYPGQGSRSNTGELFF. In nucleotides, the CDR3 is TGTGCCAGCAGTTACCCGGGACAGGGTTCCCGGTCGAACACCGGGGAGCTGTTTTTT.

The rearrangement links TRBV6-2 or TRBV6-3 to TRBJ2-5; TRBD2 aligns across 10 bases. The CDR3 consists of 18 residues. The germline CDR1 and CDR2 sequences are MNHEY and SVGEGT. V lost 0 bases and J lost 3; bases outside the gene matches: 10. CDR3 sequence (DNA): TGTGCCAGCAGTTACTCGATCGGGACTAGCGATGCAGAAGAGACCCAGTACTTC. The encoded protein is CASSYSIGTSDAEETQYF.

CDR3 in amino acids: CASSLTLPSGRSYNEQFF. CDR3 nucleotides: TGTGCCAGCAGTTTGACCCTCCCTAGCGGGAGGTCCTACAATGAGCAGTTCTTC. V is TRBV28 and J is TRBJ2-1; the match to TRBD2 covers 11 bases. V was clipped by 3 bases and J by 1 base; unmatched bases: 8. The germline V gene encodes CDR1 MDHEN and CDR2 SYDVKM. The CDR3 is 18 amino acids.

The chain carries TRBV3-1 and TRBJ2-1; no firm D call. V was pared by 0 bases and J by 0 bases, with 9 bases between. Germline-derived CDR1 and CDR2 are LGHDT and YNNKEL (reference sequence). This CDR3 spans 16 amino acids. The CDR3 spells CASSQDRFFSYNEQFF. The CDR3 DNA sequence: TGTGCCAGCAGCCAAGACAGGTTTTTCTCCTACAATGAGCAGTTCTTC.

This clonotype has a handful of counts. The chain has TRBV6-2 or TRBV6-3 and TRBJ2-7, with D tentatively TRBD2 (6 bases). The germline V gene encodes CDR1 MNHEY and CDR2 SVGEGT. This CDR3 is 15 amino acids long. V was trimmed by 8 bases and J by 1 base, leaving 18 bases between them. CDR3 sequence reads: CASRLRGKQSYEQYF. The CDR3 bases are TGTGCCAGCCGCCTACGGGGGAAGCAGTCCTACGAGCAGTACTTC.

This clonotype was recorded many times. The chain uses TRBV7-2 and TRBJ2-4; D is unclear. Germline CDR1 and CDR2: SGHTA and FQGNSA. CDR3 length: 13 residues. Trimming stripped 5 bases from V and 2 bases from J, with 7 bases between. In DNA form, the CDR3 reads TGTGCCAGCAGCCCAAGTACCAAAAACATTCAGTACTTC. This encodes CASSPSTKNIQYF. Full variable domain (remainder filled in from reference TRBV7-2 and TRBJ2-4): GAGVSQSPSNKVTEKGKDVELRCDPISGHTALYWYRQSLGQGLEFLIYFQGNSAPDKSGLPSDRFSAERTGGSVSTLTIQRTQQEDSAVYLCASSPSTKNIQYFGAGTRLSVL.

V is TRBV7-9 and J is TRBJ2-1; a possible D gene is TRBD2 (5 bases). V lost 6 bases to trimming and J lost 7 bases, with 13 bases between them. CDR3 length: 13 amino acids. Germline lookup yields CDR1 SEHNR and CDR2 FQNEAQ (reference sequence). CDR3 sequence (DNA): TGTGCCAGCAGTCTCCGGTGGGAGAATGAGCAGTTCTTC. Protein: CASSLRWENEQFF.

This clonotype showed up just once. This CDR3 fails to terminate in the conserved phenylalanine or tryptophan, so it likely reflects a read error. The chain recombines TRBV4-3 with TRBJ1-2; weak D call: TRBD1 (5 bases). Looked up from germline, CDR1 is LGHNA and CDR2 is YSLEER. The CDR3 totals 16 residues. The germline V and J ends were trimmed by 0 bases and 1 base, with 12 bases remaining between them. This CDR3 reads CASSQEATAINYGYTL. CDR3 DNA sequence: TGCGCCAGCAGCCAAGAAGCGACAGCGATTAACTATGGCTACACCCTC.

This clonotype was detected a few times. This sequence joins TRBV20-1 and TRBJ2-1; unclear D gene. The germline V gene has CDR1 DFQATT and CDR2 SNEGSKA (reference sequence). V lost 0 bases and J lost 10, with 10 bases in between. The CDR3 has 12 residues. The CDR3 nucleotides read TGCAGTGCTAGAGATTGGCCACCCGAGCAGTTCTTC. It yields the protein CSARDWPPEQFF.

This clonotype was seen only a few times. The junction shows a germline mismatch at one end, possibly a read error. The genes are TRBV4-3 and TRBJ2-4, with a weak D call TRBD2 (5 bases). The CDR3 contains 16 residues. CDR1 and CDR2 from the germline V gene are LGHNA and YSLEER. The DNA for the CDR3 is TGCGCCGGCAGCCAAGAGGGAAAACAGGCCAAAAACATTCAGTACTTC. This codes for CAGSQEGKQAKNIQYF.

This clonotype was observed a handful of times. The chain combines TRBV5-1 with TRBJ2-3; 15 nucleotides line up with TRBD2. Unmatched junction bases numbered 9, after V lost 4 bases and J lost 0 bases. The CDR3 is 19 residues long. CDR1 and CDR2 from the germline V gene are SGHRS and YFSETQ. CDR3 nucleotides: TGCGCCAGCAGCCCCGGGACTAGCGGGGGGAAGTGGAGCACAGATACGCAGTATTTT. It encodes CASSPGTSGGKWSTDTQYF. The variable domain in full, completed from reference TRBV5-1 and TRBJ2-3, reads KAGVTQTPRYLIKTRGQQVTLSCSPISGHRSVSWYQQTPGQGLQFLFEYFSETQRNKGNFPGRFSGRQFSNSRSEMNVSTLELGDSALYLCASSPGTSGGKWSTDTQYFGPGTRLTVL.

CDR3 sequence reads: CASSYPMGQGYTEAFF. The CDR3 nucleotides read TGTGCCAGCAGCTACCCAATGGGACAGGGGTACACTGAAGCTTTCTTT. This chain joins TRBV7-2 and TRBJ1-1; 10 bases line up with TRBD1. The germline V gene encodes CDR1 SGHTA and CDR2 FQGNSA. This CDR3 region has 16 residues. V trimming: 4 bases; J trimming: 3 bases; junction bases outside the gene matches: 8.

The chain carries TRBV12-3 or TRBV12-4 and TRBJ1-3; D is ambiguous. This CDR3 is built from 15 residues. The V end lost 4 bases, the J end lost 0 bases, and 10 bases lay between the germline ends. The CDR3: CASSYYGNSGNTIYF. The CDR3 DNA follows: TGTGCCAGCAGTTACTACGGTAACTCTGGAAACACCATATATTTT.

The chain carries TRBV29-1 and TRBJ2-6; D is unclear. The ends were cut back, 0 bases at V and 2 bases at J, with 11 bases in the middle. Germline-derived CDR1 and CDR2 are SQVTM and ANQGSEA. This CDR3 is 16 amino acids long. The CDR3 here is CSVEDRARPGANVLTF. CDR3 sequence (DNA): TGCAGCGTTGAAGATAGGGCGAGACCTGGGGCCAACGTCCTGACTTTC.

The rearrangement joins TRBV29-1 to TRBJ2-3, with 9 bases that match TRBD1. Per germline, CDR1 SQVTM and CDR2 ANQGSEA. Trimming took 8 bases from V and 4 from J; bases not matched to a gene: 10. CDR3 size: 14 residues. CDR3 region: CSISGQGMADTQYF. The CDR3 DNA follows: TGCAGCATCTCAGGACAGGGGATGGCAGATACGCAGTATTTT.

This clonotype has more than one count but fewer than ten. V and J are TRBV24-1 and TRBJ2-1; 11 bases are a match to TRBD2. J was trimmed by 5 bases and V by 3 bases; bases with no gene match: 8. This CDR3 region has 17 residues. Germline V gene lookup returns CDR1 KGHDR and CDR2 SFDVKD. The CDR3, as DNA: TGTGCCACCAGTGATAGATTAGCGGGAGGGCAAAACAATGAGCAGTTCTTC. Protein sequence: CATSDRLAGGQNNEQFF.